This T cell receptor beta chain was captured by sequencing in a study of T-cell reconstitution after alpha-beta-depleted transplantation in children. The germline V gene has CDR1 SGHRS and CDR2 YFSETQ. V lost 7 bases and J lost 4, with 11 bases in between. This CDR3 region has 13 residues. Construction of the TCRbeta library involved unique molecular identifiers. TCRdb used MiXCR to reprocess the PCR reads, holding one entry per CDR3 protein. The profile shows about 360,000 distinct CDR3 sequences, 10% to 15% of them singletons. This clonotype turned up a few times. The sequence was collected from a human donor who donated a stem cell graft to a child with Fanconi anemia. Sequenced material: PBMCs, taken from the stem cell graft. The rearrangement joins TRBV5-1 to TRBJ2-2; weak D call: TRBD2 (5 bases). Written as DNA, the CDR3 is TGCGCCAGCCGGCCTGCGGGCACCGGGGAGCTGTTTTTT. Amino acid sequence: CASRPAGTGELFF.